Reported below is one T cell receptor beta chain. The source of the sample is a study of cytomegalovirus exposure and HLA in healthy donors. CDR1 is GTSNPN, CDR2 SVGIG, per germline (reference sequence). V gave up 0 bases and J gave up 5 bases; unmatched junction bases: 11. This CDR3 is built from 16 residues. TCRdb keeps only in-frame clones here, not all; method: immunoSEQ multiplex PCR. The data show 300,000 to 400,000 clones, roughly 89% seen once. The source is a woman aged 18-35 years in good health and CMV-seronegative. Source material: PBMCs. The chain uses TRBV30 and TRBJ2-5; 8 bases are a match to TRBD2. The CDR3 nucleotides read TGTGCCTGGAGTGTCGGGCGGGGGGTGGTAGGTGAGACCCAGTACTTC. Protein sequence: CAWSVGRGVVGETQYF. Full variable domain (missing parts from reference TRBV30 and TRBJ2-5): SQTIHQWPATLVQPVGSPLSLECTVEGTSNPNLYWYRQAAGRGLQLLFYSVGIGQISSEVPQNLSASRPQDRQFILSSKKLLLSDSGFYLCAWSVGRGVVGETQYFGPGTRLLVL.